The entry below gives a single TCR beta chain sequence along with its context. CDR3 length: 17 residues. J gave up 7 bases and V 3 bases, and 14 bases lay outside the gene matches. Germline CDR1 and CDR2: SGHDT and YYEEEE. The source of the sample is a study of T cells after yellow fever vaccination. TCRdb used MiXCR to reprocess the 5' RACE reads, holding one entry per CDR3 protein. The table lists 250,000 to 400,000 distinct CDR3 sequences, over 3.5% of them singletons. The sample in question was PBMCs, obtained 5 days after the yellow fever booster vaccination. This chain uses TRBV5-6 with TRBJ1-5; 9 bases fit TRBD1. The TCR sequence derives from a man between 18 and 35 years old who received the YFV17D yellow fever vaccine. CDR3 in DNA: TGTGCCAGCAGCTGGGGTCCCGGGACAGGGATGGTGCAGCCCCAGCATTTT. The encoded protein is CASSWGPGTGMVQPQHF.